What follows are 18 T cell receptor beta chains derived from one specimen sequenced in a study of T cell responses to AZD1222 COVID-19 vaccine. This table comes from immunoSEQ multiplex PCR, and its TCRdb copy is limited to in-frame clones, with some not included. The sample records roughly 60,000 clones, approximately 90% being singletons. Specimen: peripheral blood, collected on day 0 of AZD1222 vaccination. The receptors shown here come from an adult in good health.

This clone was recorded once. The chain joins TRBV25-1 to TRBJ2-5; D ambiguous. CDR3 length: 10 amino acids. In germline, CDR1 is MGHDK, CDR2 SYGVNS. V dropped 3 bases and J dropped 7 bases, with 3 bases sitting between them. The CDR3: CASSDGTQYF. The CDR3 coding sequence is TGTGCCAGCAGTGACGGGACCCAGTACTTC.

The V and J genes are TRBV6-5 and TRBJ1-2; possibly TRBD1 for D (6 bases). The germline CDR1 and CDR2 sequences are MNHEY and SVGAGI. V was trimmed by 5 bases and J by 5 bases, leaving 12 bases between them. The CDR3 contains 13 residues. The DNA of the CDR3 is TGTGCCAGCAGTAGACAGGTTTCGTATGGCTACACCTTC. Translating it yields CASSRQVSYGYTF.

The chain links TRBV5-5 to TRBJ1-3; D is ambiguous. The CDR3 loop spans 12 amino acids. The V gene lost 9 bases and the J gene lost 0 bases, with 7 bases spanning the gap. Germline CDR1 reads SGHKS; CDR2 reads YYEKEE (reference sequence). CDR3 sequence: CATQSSGNTIYF. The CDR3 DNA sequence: TGTGCCACCCAGTCCTCTGGAAACACCATATATTTT.

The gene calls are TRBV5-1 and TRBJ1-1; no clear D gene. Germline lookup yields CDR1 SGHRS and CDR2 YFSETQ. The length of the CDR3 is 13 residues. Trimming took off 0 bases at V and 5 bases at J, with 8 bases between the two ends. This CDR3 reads CASSLGGWTEAFF. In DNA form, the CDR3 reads TGCGCCAGCAGCTTGGGGGGTTGGACTGAAGCTTTCTTT.

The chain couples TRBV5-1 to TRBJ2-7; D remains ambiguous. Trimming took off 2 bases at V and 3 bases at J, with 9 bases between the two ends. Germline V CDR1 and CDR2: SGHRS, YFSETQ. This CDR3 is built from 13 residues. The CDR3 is CASSLNLDYEQYF. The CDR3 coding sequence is TGCGCCAGCAGCTTAAATTTAGACTACGAGCAGTACTTC. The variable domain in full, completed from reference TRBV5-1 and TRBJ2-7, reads KAGVTQTPRYLIKTRGQQVTLSCSPISGHRSVSWYQQTPGQGLQFLFEYFSETQRNKGNFPGRFSGRQFSNSRSEMNVSTLELGDSALYLCASSLNLDYEQYFGPGTRLTVT.

CDR3 sequence reads: CASSFGDGAEAFF. DNA for the CDR3: TGCGCCAGCAGCTTTGGGGATGGGGCTGAAGCTTTCTTT. The chain carries TRBV5-1 and TRBJ1-1; D not resolved. The germline CDR1 and CDR2 sequences are SGHRS and YFSETQ. V was trimmed by 2 bases and J by 6 bases, leaving 11 bases between them. The CDR3 consists of 13 residues.

The CDR3 sequence: CASSPIETGSYGYTF. As DNA, the CDR3 is TGTGCCAGCTCACCAATTGAGACAGGGAGCTATGGCTACACCTTC. The gene calls are TRBV18 and TRBJ1-2, with 7 bases that match TRBD1. Germline V gene sequence: CDR1 KGHSH, CDR2 LQKENI. V shed 2 bases, J shed 4 bases, and the junction held 7 bases outside the gene matches. The CDR3 is 15 residues long. Variable domain in full (rest from reference TRBV18 and TRBJ1-2): NAGVMQNPRHLVRRRGQEARLRCSPMKGHSHVYWYRQLPEEGLKFMVYLQKENIIDESGMPKERFSAEFPKEGPSILRIQQVVRGDSAAYFCASSPIETGSYGYTFGSGTRLTVV.

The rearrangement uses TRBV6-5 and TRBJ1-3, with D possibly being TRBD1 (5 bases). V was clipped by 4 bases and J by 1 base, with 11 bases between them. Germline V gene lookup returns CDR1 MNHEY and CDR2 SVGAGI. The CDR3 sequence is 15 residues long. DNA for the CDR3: TGTGCCAGCAGTTCAGGGATAGGTTCTGGAAACACCATATATTTT. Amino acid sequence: CASSSGIGSGNTIYF.

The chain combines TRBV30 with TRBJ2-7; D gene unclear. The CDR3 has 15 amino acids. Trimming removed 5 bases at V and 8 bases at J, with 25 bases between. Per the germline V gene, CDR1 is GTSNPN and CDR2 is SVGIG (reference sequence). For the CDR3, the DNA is TGTGCCTGGGCCAAGACCCTTTTTGGCGCTCGCCAGCAGTACTTC. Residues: CAWAKTLFGARQQYF.

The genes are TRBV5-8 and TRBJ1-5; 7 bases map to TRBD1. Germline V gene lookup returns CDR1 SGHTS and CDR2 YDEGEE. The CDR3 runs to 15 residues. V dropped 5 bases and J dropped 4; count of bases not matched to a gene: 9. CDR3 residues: CASRGRTGVNQPQHF. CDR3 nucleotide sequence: TGTGCCAGCAGGGGGCGGACAGGCGTAAATCAGCCCCAGCATTTT.

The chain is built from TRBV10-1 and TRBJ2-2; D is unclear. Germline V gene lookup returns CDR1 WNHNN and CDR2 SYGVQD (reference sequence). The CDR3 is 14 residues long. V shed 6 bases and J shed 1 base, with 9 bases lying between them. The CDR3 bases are TGCGCCAGCAGCGGCAGCCGGAACACCGGGGAGCTGTTTTTT. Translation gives CASSGSRNTGELFF.

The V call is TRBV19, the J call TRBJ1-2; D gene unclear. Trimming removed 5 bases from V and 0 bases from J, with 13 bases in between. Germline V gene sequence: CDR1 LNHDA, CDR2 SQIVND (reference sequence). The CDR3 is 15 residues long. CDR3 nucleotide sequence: TGTGCCAGTAGTGACGACGGGCGCGCTAACTATGGCTACACCTTC. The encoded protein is CASSDDGRANYGYTF.

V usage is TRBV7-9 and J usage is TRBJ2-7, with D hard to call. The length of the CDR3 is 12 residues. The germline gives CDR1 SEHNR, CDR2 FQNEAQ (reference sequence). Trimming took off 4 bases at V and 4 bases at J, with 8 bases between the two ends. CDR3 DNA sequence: TGTGCCAGCAGCTACACTCTTTACGAGCAGTACTTC. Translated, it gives CASSYTLYEQYF.

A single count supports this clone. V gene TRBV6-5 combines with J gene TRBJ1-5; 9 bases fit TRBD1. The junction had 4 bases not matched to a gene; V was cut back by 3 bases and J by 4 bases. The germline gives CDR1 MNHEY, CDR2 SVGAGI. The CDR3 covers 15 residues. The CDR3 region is CASSYRTGANQPQHF. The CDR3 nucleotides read TGTGCCAGCAGTTATAGGACAGGGGCTAATCAGCCCCAGCATTTT.

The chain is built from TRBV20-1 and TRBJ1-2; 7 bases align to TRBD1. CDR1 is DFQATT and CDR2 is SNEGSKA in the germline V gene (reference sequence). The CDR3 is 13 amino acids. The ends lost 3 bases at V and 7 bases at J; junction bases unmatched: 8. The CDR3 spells CSASAGQLGGYTF. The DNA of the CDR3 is TGCAGTGCTAGTGCGGGACAGTTGGGTGGCTACACCTTC.

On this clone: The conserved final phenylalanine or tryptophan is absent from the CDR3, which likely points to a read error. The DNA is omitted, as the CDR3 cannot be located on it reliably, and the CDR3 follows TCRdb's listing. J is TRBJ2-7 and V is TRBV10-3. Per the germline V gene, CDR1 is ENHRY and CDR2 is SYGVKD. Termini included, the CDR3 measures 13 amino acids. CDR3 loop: CAISESMAGSYLL.

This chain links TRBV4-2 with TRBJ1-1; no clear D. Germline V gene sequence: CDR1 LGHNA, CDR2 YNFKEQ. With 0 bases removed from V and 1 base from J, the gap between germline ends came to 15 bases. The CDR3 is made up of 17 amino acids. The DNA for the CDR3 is TGTGCCAGCAGCCAAGATCAGGTCTCGAGCGGGAACACTGAAGCTTTCTTT. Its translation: CASSQDQVSSGNTEAFF.

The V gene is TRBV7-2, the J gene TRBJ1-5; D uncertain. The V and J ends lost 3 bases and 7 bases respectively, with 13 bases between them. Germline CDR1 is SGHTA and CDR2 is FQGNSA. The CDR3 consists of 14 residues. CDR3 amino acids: CASSLGGWGQPQHF. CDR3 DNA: TGTGCCAGCAGCTTGGGAGGGTGGGGACAGCCCCAGCATTTT. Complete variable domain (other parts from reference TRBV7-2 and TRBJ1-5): GAGVSQSPSNKVTEKGKDVELRCDPISGHTALYWYRQSLGQGLEFLIYFQGNSAPDKSGLPSDRFSAERTGGSVSTLTIQRTQQEDSAVYLCASSLGGWGQPQHFGDGTRLSIL.